This T cell receptor (beta chain) comes out of a study of T cell responses to AZD1222 COVID-19 vaccine. Study results and caveats: Repertoires were obtained solely post-peak T cell response.

This clone came up once. Its antigen is not known. Germline CDR1 is MDHEN and CDR2 is SYDVKM. CDR3 length: 14 residues. The trim removed 2 bases at V and 4 bases at J, leaving 3 bases unmatched. The repertoire was sequenced with immunoSEQ multiplex PCR; TCRdb's copy has only in-frame clones and lacks some. The data contain 150,000 to 200,000 clones, around 92% of them singletons. The sequence came from an adult in good health. The chain joins TRBV28 to TRBJ2-7, with 9 nucleotides matching TRBD1. This specimen consisted of peripheral blood, obtained on day 0 of AZD1222 vaccination. Written as DNA, the CDR3 is TGTGCCAGCAGTTTAGGGGGGACAGGGTACGAGCAGTACTTC. Its translation: CASSLGGTGYEQYF.